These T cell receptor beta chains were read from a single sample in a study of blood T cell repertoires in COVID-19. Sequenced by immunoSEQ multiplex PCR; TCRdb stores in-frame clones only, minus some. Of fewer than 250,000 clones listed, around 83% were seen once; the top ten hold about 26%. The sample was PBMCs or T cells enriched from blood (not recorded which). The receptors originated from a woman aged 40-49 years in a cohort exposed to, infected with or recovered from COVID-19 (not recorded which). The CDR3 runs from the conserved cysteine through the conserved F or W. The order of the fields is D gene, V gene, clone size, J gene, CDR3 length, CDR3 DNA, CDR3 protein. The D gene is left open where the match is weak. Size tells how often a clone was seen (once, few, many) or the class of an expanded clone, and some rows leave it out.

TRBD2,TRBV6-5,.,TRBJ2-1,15,TGTGCCAGCAGCTCCTTGCGGGGGGGGTACAATGAGCAGTTCTTC,CASSSLRGGYNEQFF
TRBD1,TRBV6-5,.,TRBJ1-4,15,TGTGCCAGCAGGCCAACAGGGGCGCTTAATGAAAAACTGTTTTTT,CASRPTGALNEKLFF
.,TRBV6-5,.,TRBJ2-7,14,TGTGCCAGCAGCGCCGTCGGGAGCTCCTACGAGCAGTACTTC,CASSAVGSSYEQYF
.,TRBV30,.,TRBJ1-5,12,TGTGCCTGGAGATCTGGCAATCAGCCCCAGCATTTT,CAWRSGNQPQHF
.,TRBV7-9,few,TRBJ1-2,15,TGTGCCAGCAGCTTAGGAGCCGGAGCTAACTATGGCTACACCTTC,CASSLGAGANYGYTF
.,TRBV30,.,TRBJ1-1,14,TGTGCCTGGAGCTTTGGCAGGGTTGGAACTGAAGCTTTCTTT,CAWSFGRVGTEAFF
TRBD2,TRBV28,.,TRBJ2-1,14,TGTGCCAGCAGTGGCAGCGGGAGCGGGAATGAGCAGTTCTTC,CASSGSGSGNEQFF
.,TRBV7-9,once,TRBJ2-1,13,TGTGCCAGCAGCCACGAAGGAGGAGGGGAGCAGTTCTTC,CASSHEGGGEQFF
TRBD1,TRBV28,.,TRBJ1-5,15,TGTGCCAGCAGTGTCGGACAGGGAGCCAATCAGCCCCAGCATTTT,CASSVGQGANQPQHF
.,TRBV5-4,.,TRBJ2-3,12,TGTGCCAGCAGCTCGTACACAGATACGCAGTATTTT,CASSSYTDTQYF
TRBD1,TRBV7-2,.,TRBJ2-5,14,TGTGCCAGCAGCACCAGGACAGGGCTAGAGACCCAGTACTTC,CASSTRTGLETQYF
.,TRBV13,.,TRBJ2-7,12,TGTGCCAGCAGCCCCCGGGGGTACGAGCAGTACTTC,CASSPRGYEQYF
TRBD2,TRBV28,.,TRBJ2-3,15,TGTGCCAGCAGTCTCGGGGGGGCCAGTCAGGATACGCAGTATTTT,CASSLGGASQDTQYF
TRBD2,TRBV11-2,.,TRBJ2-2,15,TGTGCCAGCAGCTTTCCCGGGACTAGCGTGGGGGAGCTGTTTTTT,CASSFPGTSVGELFF
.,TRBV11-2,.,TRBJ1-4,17,TGTGCCAGCAGCTTACCCGACAGAACGGGCGGCAATGAAAAACTGTTTTTT,CASSLPDRTGGNEKLFF
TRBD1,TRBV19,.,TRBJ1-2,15,TGTGCCAGTAGTCCCCGGACAGGGGGGAACTATGGCTACACCTTC,CASSPRTGGNYGYTF
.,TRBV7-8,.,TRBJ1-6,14,TGTGCCAGCAGCTTGGGGACATTGAATTCACCCCTCCACTTT,CASSLGTLNSPLHF
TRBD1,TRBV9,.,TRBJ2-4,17,TGTGCCAGCAGCGTCCCGGGGGACAGGGGGCGTTTAAACATTCAGTACTTC,CASSVPGDRGRLNIQYF
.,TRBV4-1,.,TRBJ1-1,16,TGCGCCAGCAGCCAAGATCCCGTAACAGTCGACACTGAAGCTTTCTTT,CASSQDPVTVDTEAFF
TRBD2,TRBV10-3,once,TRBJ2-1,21,TGTGCCATCAGCCAAGTCGTAGTGGGACTAGCGGGAGCCAGCTCCTACAATGAGCAGTTCTTC,CAISQVVVGLAGASSYNEQFF
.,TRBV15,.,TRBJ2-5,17,TGTGCCACCAGCGGTCAGGGGGCGGGGGTCCTCCAAGAGACCCAGTACTTC,CATSGQGAGVLQETQYF
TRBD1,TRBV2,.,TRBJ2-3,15,TGTGCCAGCAGATCGCCGGGACAGGGATTAGATACGCAGTATTTT,CASRSPGQGLDTQYF
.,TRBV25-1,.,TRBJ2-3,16,TGTGCCAGCAGTGAACGTTATTCCAGGAATAACTCACCGCAGTATTTT,CASSERYSRNNSPQYF
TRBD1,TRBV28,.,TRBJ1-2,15,TGTGCCAGCAGTTTGATCCAGGGGGACAACTATGGCTACACCTTC,CASSLIQGDNYGYTF
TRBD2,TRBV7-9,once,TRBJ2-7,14,TGTGCCAGCAGCGTGAGCGGGGTTTCCTACGAGCAGTACTTC,CASSVSGVSYEQYF
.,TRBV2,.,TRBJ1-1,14,TGTGCCAGCAGTGAAGTGGGAGAACGCACTGAAGCTTTCTTT,CASSEVGERTEAFF
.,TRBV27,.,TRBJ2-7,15,TGTGCCAGCAGGGTAGGGTGGGGCAGCGCCTACGAGCAGTACTTC,CASRVGWGSAYEQYF
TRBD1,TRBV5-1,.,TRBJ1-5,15,TGCGCCAGCAGCTTGGAAGGGGGCCCTAATCAGCCCCAGCATTTT,CASSLEGGPNQPQHF
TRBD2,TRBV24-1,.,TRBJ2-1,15,TGTGCCACCAGTGACCCTGGACTAGCGTTAGGTGAGCAGTTCTTC,CATSDPGLALGEQFF
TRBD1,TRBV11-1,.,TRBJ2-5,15,TGTGCCAGCAGCGCGGACAGGGGGTTTGTGGAGACCCAGTACTTC,CASSADRGFVETQYF
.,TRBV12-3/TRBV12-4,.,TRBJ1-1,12,TGTGCCAGCAGCCTCGTTGGCCCTGAAGCTTTCTTT,CASSLVGPEAFF
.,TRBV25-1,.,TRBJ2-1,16,TGTGCCAGCAGTGACCGCCAGGCCAGCTCCTACAATGAGCAGTTCTTC,CASSDRQASSYNEQFF
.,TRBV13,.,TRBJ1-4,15,TGTGCCAGCACCAAATGGAGGTCCACTAATGAAAAACTGTTTTTT,CASTKWRSTNEKLFF
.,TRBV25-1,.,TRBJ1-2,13,TGTGCCAGCAGTGCTTCTAGAAACTATGGCTACACCTTC,CASSASRNYGYTF
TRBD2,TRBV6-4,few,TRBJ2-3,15,TGTGCCAGCAGTGACTTAGCGGGGGCGGCAGATACGCAGTATTTT,CASSDLAGAADTQYF
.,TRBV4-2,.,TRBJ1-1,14,TGTGCCAGCAGCCAGGTTACAGCGAACACTGAAGCTTTCTTT,CASSQVTANTEAFF
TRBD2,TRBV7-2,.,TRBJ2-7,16,TGTGCCAGCAGCCCCCGGACTAGCGGGAGTTTGAGTGAGCAGTACTTC,CASSPRTSGSLSEQYF
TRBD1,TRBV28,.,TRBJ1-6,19,TGTGCCAGCACGGGCTGGGGCGCGACCGGGACAGCAGATAATTCACCCCTCCACTTT,CASTGWGATGTADNSPLHF
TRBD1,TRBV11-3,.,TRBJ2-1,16,TGTGCCAGCAGCTTAGTTCGAGGGGGCGGATACAATGAGCAGTTCTTC,CASSLVRGGGYNEQFF
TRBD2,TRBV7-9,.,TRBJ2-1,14,TGTGCTAGCCAGCCCGACGGGAGGTACAATGAGCAGTTCTTC,CASQPDGRYNEQFF
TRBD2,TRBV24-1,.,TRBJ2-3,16,TGTGCCACCAGTGAGGGGACTAGCGGGGAAGGCGATACGCAGTATTTT,CATSEGTSGEGDTQYF
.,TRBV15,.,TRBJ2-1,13,TGTGCCACCAGCAGAAATCAGTACAATGAGCAGTTCTTC,CATSRNQYNEQFF
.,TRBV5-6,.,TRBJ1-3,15,TGTGCCAGCAGCCCGACCCCAGGTTCTGGAAACACCATATATTTT,CASSPTPGSGNTIYF
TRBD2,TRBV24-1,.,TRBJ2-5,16,TGTGCCACCAGGGCTAGCGGGGGGGCCGAAGGAGAGACCCAGTACTTC,CATRASGGAEGETQYF
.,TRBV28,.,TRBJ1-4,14,TGTGCCAGCAGCCGCGGGTACGCTAATGAAAAACTGTTTTTT,CASSRGYANEKLFF
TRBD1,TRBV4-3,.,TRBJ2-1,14,TGCGCCAGCAGCCGAGGGACAGGGTACTATGAGCAGTTCTTC,CASSRGTGYYEQFF
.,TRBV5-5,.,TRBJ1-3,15,TGTGCCAGCAGCGGAAACAGGGTTAGTGGAAACACCATATATTTT,CASSGNRVSGNTIYF
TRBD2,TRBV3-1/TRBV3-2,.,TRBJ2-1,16,TGTGCCAGCAGCCAAGTCGGGACTAGCCCCTACAATGAGCAGTTCTTC,CASSQVGTSPYNEQFF
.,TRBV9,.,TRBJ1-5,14,TGTGCCAGCAGCGCGGACAGTCGCAATCAGCCCCAGCATTTT,CASSADSRNQPQHF
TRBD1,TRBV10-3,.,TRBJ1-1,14,TGTGCCATCAGGCCGGGACAGGGGAACACTGAAGCTTTCTTT,CAIRPGQGNTEAFF
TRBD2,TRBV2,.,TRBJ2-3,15,TGTGCCAGCCGGACTAGCGGGGGCCGCACAGATACGCAGTATTTT,CASRTSGGRTDTQYF
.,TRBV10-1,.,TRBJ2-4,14,TGCGCCAGCAGTCAAGACAGAGCCAAAAACATTCAGTACTTC,CASSQDRAKNIQYF
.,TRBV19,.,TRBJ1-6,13,TGTGCCAGTAGGGTCTCCCGGAATTCACCCCTCCACTTT,CASRVSRNSPLHF
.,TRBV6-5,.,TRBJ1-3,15,TGTGCCAGCAGTTACGGATCAGGGCCTGGAAACACCATATATTTT,CASSYGSGPGNTIYF
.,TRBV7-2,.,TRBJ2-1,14,TGTGCCAGCAGCTATGGTGGTGGGGCCAATGAGCAGTTCTTC,CASSYGGGANEQFF
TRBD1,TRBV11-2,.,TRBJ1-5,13,TGTGCCAGCAGCCCCGACAGGGACCAGCCCCAGCATTTT,CASSPDRDQPQHF
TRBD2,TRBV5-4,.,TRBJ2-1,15,TGTGCCAGCAGCCCTGGACTAGCGGGAGTAAATGAGCAGTTCTTC,CASSPGLAGVNEQFF
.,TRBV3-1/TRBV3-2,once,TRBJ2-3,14,TGTGCCAGCAGCCAACCGACGGAGACAGATACGCAGTATTTT,CASSQPTETDTQYF